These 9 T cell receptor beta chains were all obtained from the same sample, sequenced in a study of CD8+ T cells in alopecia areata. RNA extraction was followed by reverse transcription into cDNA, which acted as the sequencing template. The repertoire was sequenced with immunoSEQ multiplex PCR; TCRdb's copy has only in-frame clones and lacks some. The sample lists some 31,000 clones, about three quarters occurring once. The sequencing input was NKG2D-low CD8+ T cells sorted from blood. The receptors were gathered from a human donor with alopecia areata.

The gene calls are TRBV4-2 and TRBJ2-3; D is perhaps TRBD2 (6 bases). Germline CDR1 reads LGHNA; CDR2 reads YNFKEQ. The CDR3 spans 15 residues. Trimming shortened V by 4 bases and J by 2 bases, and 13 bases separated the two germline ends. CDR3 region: CASSPRDSDTDTQYF. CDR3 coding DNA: TGTGCCAGCAGCCCCCGGGACTCCGACACAGATACGCAGTATTTT.

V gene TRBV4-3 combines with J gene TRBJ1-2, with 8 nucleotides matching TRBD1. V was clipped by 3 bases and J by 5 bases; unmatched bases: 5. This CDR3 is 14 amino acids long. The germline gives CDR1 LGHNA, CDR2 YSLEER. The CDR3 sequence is CASSHGQGAYGYTF. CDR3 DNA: TGCGCCAGCAGCCATGGACAGGGAGCTTATGGCTACACCTTC.

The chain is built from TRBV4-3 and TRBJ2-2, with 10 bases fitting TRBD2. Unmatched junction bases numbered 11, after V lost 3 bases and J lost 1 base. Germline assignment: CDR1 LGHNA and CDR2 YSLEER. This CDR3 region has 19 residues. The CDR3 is CASSHSPGLAQGNTGELFF. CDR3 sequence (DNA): TGCGCCAGCAGCCATTCCCCGGGACTAGCGCAAGGGAACACCGGGGAGCTGTTTTTT.

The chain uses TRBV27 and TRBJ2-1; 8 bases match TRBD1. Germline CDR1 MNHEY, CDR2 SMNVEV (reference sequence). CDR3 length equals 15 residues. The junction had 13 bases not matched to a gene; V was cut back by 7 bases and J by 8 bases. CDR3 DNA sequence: TGTGCCAGCACCCATGCGGGACAGGTTTCCGATGAGCAGTTCTTC. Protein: CASTHAGQVSDEQFF.

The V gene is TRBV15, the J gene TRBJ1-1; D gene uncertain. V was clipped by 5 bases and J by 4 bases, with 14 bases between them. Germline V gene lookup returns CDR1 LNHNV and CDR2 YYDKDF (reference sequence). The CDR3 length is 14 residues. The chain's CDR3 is CATSSEVWGTEAFF. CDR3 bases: TGTGCCACCAGCTCGGAGGTCTGGGGCACTGAAGCTTTCTTT.

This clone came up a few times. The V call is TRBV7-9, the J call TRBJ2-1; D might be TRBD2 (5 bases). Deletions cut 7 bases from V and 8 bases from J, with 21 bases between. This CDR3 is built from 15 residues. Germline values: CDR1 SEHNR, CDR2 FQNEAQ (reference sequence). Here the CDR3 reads CASTPRGAHGDEQFF. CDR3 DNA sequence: TGTGCCAGCACCCCTCGGGGAGCTCACGGGGATGAGCAGTTCTTC.

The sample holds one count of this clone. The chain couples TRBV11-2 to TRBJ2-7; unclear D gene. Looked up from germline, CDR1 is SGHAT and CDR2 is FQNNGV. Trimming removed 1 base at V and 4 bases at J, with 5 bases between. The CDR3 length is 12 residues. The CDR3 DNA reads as TGTGCCAGCAGCTTAGGGTTATACGAGCAGTACTTC. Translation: CASSLGLYEQYF.

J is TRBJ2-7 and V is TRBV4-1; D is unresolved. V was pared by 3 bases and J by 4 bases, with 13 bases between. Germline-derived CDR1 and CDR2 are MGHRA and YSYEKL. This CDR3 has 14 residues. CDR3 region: CASSHLPHGYEQYF. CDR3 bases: TGCGCCAGCAGCCACCTCCCCCACGGATACGAGCAGTACTTC.

CDR3 sequence: CASSPFPDRAFSDEQYF. Written as DNA, the CDR3 is TGTGCCAGCAGCCCTTTTCCGGACAGGGCTTTTAGTGACGAGCAGTACTTC. The V call is TRBV11-1, the J call TRBJ2-7; 8 positions match TRBD1. This CDR3 comprises 17 residues. Trimming at V came to 5 bases and at J to 5 bases, leaving 17 bases not matched to a gene. Germline loops: CDR1 SGHAT, CDR2 FQDESV (reference sequence).